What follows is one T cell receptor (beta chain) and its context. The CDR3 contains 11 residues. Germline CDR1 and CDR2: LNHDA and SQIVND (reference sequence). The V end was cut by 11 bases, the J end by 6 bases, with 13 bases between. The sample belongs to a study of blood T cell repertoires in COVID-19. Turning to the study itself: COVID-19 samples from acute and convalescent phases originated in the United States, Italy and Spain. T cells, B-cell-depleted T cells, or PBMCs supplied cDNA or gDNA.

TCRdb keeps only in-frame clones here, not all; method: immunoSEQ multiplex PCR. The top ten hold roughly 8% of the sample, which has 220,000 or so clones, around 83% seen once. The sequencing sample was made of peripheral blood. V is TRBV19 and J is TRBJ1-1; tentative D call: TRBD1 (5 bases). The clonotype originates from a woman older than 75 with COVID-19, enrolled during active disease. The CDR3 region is CAPKQVSEAFF. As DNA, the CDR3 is TGTGCCCCAAAACAGGTCTCTGAAGCTTTCTTT.